The present entry profiles one T cell receptor (beta chain) with its context. This clonotype was observed at least ten times. Its antigen specificity is not known. No much larger clone exists at a distance of one base, and base qualities are not known. The data were obtained in a study of CD8+CD57+ T cells in acquired aplastic anemia listed by TCRdb under 2018. At the level of the whole study: Extracted DNA from sorted CD4+ and CD8+ cells averaged approximately 3.4 ug, ranging from roughly 0.17 to 27.4 ug. An average of about 10 million reads for CD4+ cells and around 11 million reads for CD8+ cells was obtained from healthy donor samples. Beyond this particular receptor, the publication reports: Twenty-nine CD8+ CDR3 sequences were shared between patients and controls but appeared highly expressed in patients and within their immunodominant clones. No significant difference in CD8+ Simpson's diversity was found between patients and healthy controls (P=0.060).

V gives up 4 bases and J gives up 7 bases, and the segment between their germline ends measures 16 bases. The CDR3, from cysteine to phenylalanine, totals 15 residues. Only the CDR3 portion is preserved as DNA: 45 bases, with reading frame beginning at the first base. In the germline V gene, CDR1 corresponds to SNHLY and CDR2 to FYNNEI. Genomic DNA was used as template for profiling of TCR beta VDJ combinations and CDR3 sequences. An Illumina HiSeq 2000 was the platform used for TCR repertoire sequencing. In the source study's methods: Repertoire assessment relied on Simpson's diversity index, CDR3 size and DJ length profiles, and TRBV/TRBJ rearrangement plots. The most abundant DNA sequence in the deep sequencing data was defined as the immunodominant clone. CDR3 amino acid sequences were screened for sharing across subjects and compared with published repertoires and the VDJdb database. TCRdb cleaned the public reads at Q25 with fastp, built clones with MiXCR and kept in-frame beta chains. When rows share a CDR3 protein, they turn into one entry using the most common DNA and genes. The V and J calls reflect TCRdb's pipeline rather than the authors' work. The sample yields some 200,000 distinct CDR3 sequences; 30% to 40% were counted once. Approximately 1.2% of the sample rests with the top ten.

In this study, sorted CD4+ and CD8+ T cells from the blood of healthy subjects and of severe aplastic anemia patients had their TCR repertoires deep-sequenced. Ficoll-Paque density gradient centrifugation was used to isolate peripheral blood mononuclear cells. Before DNA extraction, CD4+ and CD8+ T cells were sorted by FACS or by magnetic beads. The sequence was obtained from a human donor in good health, serving as a control. The rearranged segments are TRBV2 and TRBJ1-4; a weak D assignment points to TRBD1 (5 bases agree). The source material was sorted CD4+, CD8+, or CD8+CD57+ T cells (not recorded which) from PBMCs. DNA sequence: TGTGCCAGCAGTGTCGTTACAGCTGGGGGTGAAAAACTGTTTTTT. Translated, it reads CASSVVTAGGEKLFF.